The 11 T cell receptor beta chains in this list originate from one sample, sequenced in a study of blood T cell repertoires in COVID-19. Assay: immunoSEQ multiplex PCR; the TCRdb copy retains only in-frame clones and omits some. The sample records tens of thousands of clones, roughly nine tenths being singletons. Sequencing used peripheral blood. Receptor source: a man in his 60s with acute or convalescent COVID-19.

The V and J genes are TRBV2 and TRBJ1-3; possibly TRBD1 for D (6 bases). The CDR3 runs 19 residues. Trimming removed 2 bases from V and 0 bases from J, with 20 bases in between. The germline V gene encodes CDR1 SNHLY and CDR2 FYNNEI. The CDR3 here is CASSELGLPGQSSGNTIYF. CDR3 DNA: TGTGCCAGCAGTGAATTAGGGCTACCGGGACAAAGCTCTGGAAACACCATATATTTT.

The CDR3 is CASRTGNEKLFF. The CDR3 DNA follows: TGTGCCAGCAGGACGGGTAATGAAAAACTGTTTTTT. The chain carries TRBV12-3 or TRBV12-4 and TRBJ1-4; no clear D. This CDR3 has 12 amino acids. Between the trimmed V and J ends, which lost 6 bases and 4 bases, there was a span of 6 bases.

DNA of the CDR3: TGTGCCAGCAGCCAATATTTACAACCAGGGGGCTACACCTTC. This translates into CASSQYLQPGGYTF. V usage is TRBV3-1 (or the pseudogene TRBV3-2) and J usage is TRBJ1-2, with D perhaps TRBD1 (5 bases). Trimming stripped 2 bases from V and 8 bases from J, with 15 bases between. Germline V gives CDR1 LGHDT, CDR2 YNNKEL (reference sequence). The CDR3 has 14 amino acids.

CDR3 DNA sequence: TGCGCCAGTACAGGGTCTCCGTACAATGAGCAGTTCTTC. It yields the protein CASTGSPYNEQFF. The chain links TRBV5-1 to TRBJ2-1; tentative D call: TRBD1 (6 bases). Trimming stripped 8 bases from V and 4 bases from J, with 13 bases between. Per germline, CDR1 SGHRS and CDR2 YFSETQ. This CDR3 contains 13 residues.

CDR3 sequence (DNA): TGCGCCAGCAGCTCGGCACAGGGTGGGAAACTTTCACCCCTCCACTTT. It codes for CASSSAQGGKLSPLHF. V gene TRBV5-1 combines with J gene TRBJ1-6, with D possibly TRBD1 on 6 matching bases. V lost 3 bases and J lost 9, with 19 bases in between. From germline, CDR1 is SGHRS and CDR2 YFSETQ. This CDR3 spans 16 amino acids.

The CDR3 here is CASSEGWRQGLGYGYTF. CDR3 sequence (DNA): TGTGCCAGCAGTGAGGGGTGGAGACAGGGCTTGGGCTATGGCTACACCTTC. The V gene is TRBV6-4, the J gene TRBJ1-2; TRBD1 matches at 7 bases. CDR1 and CDR2 from the germline V gene are MRHNA and SNTAGT. J lost 4 bases, V lost 3 bases, and 14 bases had no gene match. The CDR3 consists of 17 residues.

The chain recombines TRBV3-1 (or the pseudogene TRBV3-2) with TRBJ1-3; D not resolved. This CDR3 region has 15 residues. V gave up 1 base and J gave up 2 bases, with 9 bases separating them. The V gene's germline CDR1 is LGHDT and CDR2 YNNKEL (reference sequence). In DNA form, the CDR3 reads TGTGCCAGCAGCCAAGGGTGGTCAGCTGGAAACACCATATATTTT. It codes for CASSQGWSAGNTIYF.

This clone was counted once. The rearrangement links TRBV12-5 to TRBJ1-1; no clear D gene. This CDR3 has 11 amino acids. Germline loops: CDR1 LGHNT, CDR2 FRNRAP. Between the trimmed V and J ends, which lost 4 bases and 8 bases, there was a span of 8 bases. CDR3 sequence reads: CASGYPGEAFF. CDR3 DNA: TGTGCTAGTGGTTATCCCGGGGAAGCTTTCTTT.

V gene TRBV19 combines with J gene TRBJ2-2, with 7 bases aligning to TRBD1. Germline CDR1 LNHDA, CDR2 SQIVND (reference sequence). This CDR3 contains 17 residues. J was trimmed by 11 bases and V by 2 bases; bases with no gene match: 17. The CDR3 nucleotides are TGTGCCAGTAGTATAACCGGACAGGCGGAGCACCGAAAAGAGCTGTTTTTT. Translation: CASSITGQAEHRKELFF.

The rearrangement joins TRBV6-2 or TRBV6-3 to TRBJ2-7, with TRBD1 identical over 8 bases. Germline lookup yields CDR1 MNHEY and CDR2 SVGEGT. V lost 3 bases and J lost 5; bases outside the gene matches: 3. This CDR3 contains 13 residues. CDR3 DNA: TGTGCCAGCAGTTATCGGACAGGGAACGAGCAGTACTTC. Residues: CASSYRTGNEQYF.

V and J are TRBV3-1 (or the pseudogene TRBV3-2) and TRBJ1-4; 8 nucleotides agree with TRBD1. This CDR3 region has 15 residues. Germline CDR1 reads LGHDT; CDR2 reads YNNKEL (reference sequence). Trimming took 5 bases from V and 4 from J; bases not matched to a gene: 6. CDR3 nucleotide sequence: TGTGCCAGCAGCACCCGGACAGGGAATAATGAAAAACTGTTTTTT. Amino acid sequence: CASSTRTGNNEKLFF.